The 30 T cell receptor beta chains reported below all come from one sample, sequenced in a study of T cell responses to AZD1222 COVID-19 vaccine. TCRdb keeps only in-frame clones here, not all; method: immunoSEQ multiplex PCR. The data contain roughly 130,000 clones, 70% to 90% of them singletons. The sequencing here drew on peripheral blood, taken on day 0 of AZD1222 vaccination. The source is an adult in good health.

The gene calls are TRBV6-2 or TRBV6-3 and TRBJ1-1; tentative D call: TRBD1 (5 bases). The CDR3 totals 15 residues. Germline CDR1 MNHEY, CDR2 SVGEGT. V gave up 2 bases and J gave up 5 bases, with 15 bases separating them. CDR3 bases: TGTGCCAGCAGTTACATCTTCGGGGGTGATACTGAAGCTTTCTTT. Translating gives CASSYIFGGDTEAFF.

This clone has just a few counts. V gene TRBV7-9 combines with J gene TRBJ1-4, with D possibly matching TRBD1 (6 bases). V was clipped by 4 bases and J by 10 bases, with 13 bases between them. There are 13 residues in the CDR3. Germline-derived CDR1 and CDR2 are SEHNR and FQNEAQ (reference sequence). CDR3 protein: CASSSGVRGKLFF. In DNA form, the CDR3 reads TGTGCCAGCAGCTCAGGGGTCAGAGGAAAACTGTTTTTT.

This chain links TRBV19 with TRBJ1-3, with D possibly being TRBD1 (6 bases). Trimming left V 6 bases short and J 0 bases short, with 9 bases between. The CDR3 runs 14 residues. Germline V gene data show CDR1 as LNHDA and CDR2 as SQIVND (reference sequence). CDR3: CASSLDSSGNTIYF. The CDR3 bases are TGTGCCAGTAGCTTGGACAGCTCTGGAAACACCATATATTTT.

The chain employs TRBV6-4 and TRBJ1-2; 8 bases map to TRBD1. After removal of 6 bases from V and 8 bases from J, the junction contained 14 bases not matched to a gene. From germline, CDR1 is MRHNA and CDR2 SNTAGT. The length of the CDR3 is 15 residues. CDR3 DNA: TGTGCCAGCAGATACAATGTAGCAGGGGGCTACGGCTACACCTTC. It encodes CASRYNVAGGYGYTF.

This rearrangement joins TRBV9 to TRBJ1-6; D is undetermined. Germline assignment: CDR1 SGDLS and CDR2 YYNGEE. The CDR3 sequence is 14 residues long. Trimming removed 0 bases at V and 10 bases at J, with 11 bases between. CDR3 sequence: CASSVESLGSPLHF. The CDR3, as DNA: TGTGCCAGCAGCGTAGAGAGCCTGGGGTCACCCCTCCACTTT.

This rearrangement joins TRBV5-5 to TRBJ1-6, with D possibly being TRBD1 (6 bases). CDR1 and CDR2 (germline): SGHKS, YYEKEE (reference sequence). The V end lost 6 bases, the J end lost 5 bases, and 15 bases lay between the germline ends. The CDR3 contains 15 residues. The CDR3 spells CASNLGGQHNSPLHF. The CDR3 coding sequence is TGTGCCAGCAACCTTGGGGGCCAACATAATTCACCCCTCCACTTT.

The chain employs TRBV24-1 and TRBJ2-3; TRBD1 matches at 10 bases. The length of the CDR3 is 16 residues. Germline V gene data show CDR1 as KGHDR and CDR2 as SFDVKD. V lost 3 bases and J lost 1; bases outside the gene matches: 3. CDR3 protein: CATSDGDRGGTDTQYF. The CDR3 region has the DNA TGTGCCACCAGTGATGGGGACAGGGGAGGCACAGATACGCAGTATTTT.

This chain uses TRBV6-5 with TRBJ2-3; a weak D match, TRBD2 (6 bases). The germline V gene encodes CDR1 MNHEY and CDR2 SVGAGI. The CDR3 loop spans 15 amino acids. V lost 2 bases to trimming and J lost 2 bases, with 11 bases between them. The CDR3 here is CASSYVGDSTDTQYF. DNA for the CDR3: TGTGCCAGCAGTTACGTGGGGGACTCCACAGATACGCAGTATTTT.

The V call is TRBV7-2, the J call TRBJ1-2, with a weak D call TRBD1 (5 bases). CDR3 length: 15 amino acids. Deletions cut 5 bases from V and 0 bases from J, with 13 bases between. Per germline, CDR1 SGHTA and CDR2 FQGNSA. The CDR3 here is CASSSEETANYGYTF. The CDR3 nucleotides read TGTGCCAGCAGCAGCGAAGAGACAGCTAACTATGGCTACACCTTC.

The gene calls are TRBV2 and TRBJ2-7; D may be TRBD2 (5 bases). Deletions cut 7 bases from V and 3 bases from J, with 10 bases between. In germline, CDR1 is SNHLY, CDR2 FYNNEI. The CDR3 totals 12 residues. CDR3 in amino acids: CASTNSGYEQYF. DNA for the CDR3: TGTGCCAGCACCAACAGCGGCTACGAGCAGTACTTC.

The CDR3 here is CASSWGHTNTEAFF. In DNA form, the CDR3 reads TGCGCCAGCAGCTGGGGACACACGAACACTGAAGCTTTCTTT. The gene calls are TRBV5-1 and TRBJ1-1; D may be TRBD1 (6 bases). This CDR3 has 14 amino acids. Trimming left V 3 bases short and J 1 base short, with 10 bases between. Germline V gene data show CDR1 as SGHRS and CDR2 as YFSETQ.

The rearrangement uses TRBV18 and TRBJ2-5; no clear D. This CDR3 region has 13 residues. The germline gives CDR1 KGHSH, CDR2 LQKENI. Deletions cut 3 bases from V and 4 bases from J, with 9 bases between. CDR3 sequence (DNA): TGTGCCAGCTCACCTCAAGTGCGAGAGACCCAGTACTTC. Protein: CASSPQVRETQYF.

The J gene is TRBJ2-1, the V gene TRBV6-5; TRBD2 agrees at 9 bases. Per the germline V gene, CDR1 is MNHEY and CDR2 is SVGAGI. Losses at the gene ends were 2 bases for V and 4 bases for J; bases not matched to a gene: 3. This CDR3 is built from 15 residues. The CDR3 protein is CASSYSLAGYNEQFF. CDR3 nucleotides: TGTGCCAGCAGTTACAGCCTAGCGGGGTACAATGAGCAGTTCTTC.

This chain uses TRBV7-3 with TRBJ2-1, with D unclear. The CDR3 extends over 13 amino acids. Germline assignment: CDR1 SGHTA and CDR2 FQGTGA. V gave up 3 bases and J gave up 9 bases, with 12 bases separating them. The CDR3 loop is CASSFSGHGEQFF. The DNA for the CDR3 is TGTGCCAGCAGCTTTTCGGGTCATGGTGAGCAGTTCTTC. Filled out from reference TRBV7-3 and TRBJ2-1, the complete variable domain reads GAGVSQTPSNKVTEKGKYVELRCDPISGHTALYWYRQSLGQGPEFLIYFQGTGAADDSGLPNDRFFAVRPEGSVSTLKIQRTERGDSAVYLCASSFSGHGEQFFGPGTRLTVL.

This chain links TRBV10-3 with TRBJ2-3; 11 nucleotides line up with TRBD1. Germline CDR1 reads ENHRY; CDR2 reads SYGVKD. This CDR3 is 15 amino acids long. The ends lost 8 bases at V and 4 bases at J; junction bases unmatched: 8. DNA for the CDR3: TGTGCCATCGGACGGACAGGGGGCCCCTCAGATACGCAGTATTTT. It specifies CAIGRTGGPSDTQYF.

This chain joins TRBV19 and TRBJ2-1; D gene ambiguous. Germline CDR1 is LNHDA and CDR2 is SQIVND (reference sequence). This CDR3 has 15 amino acids. The V gene lost 3 bases and the J gene lost 9 bases, with 18 bases spanning the gap. The CDR3 is CASSISVNPDGEQFF. DNA of the CDR3: TGTGCCAGTAGTATTTCGGTAAACCCAGACGGTGAGCAGTTCTTC.

The gene calls are TRBV27 and TRBJ1-2, with 7 bases aligning to TRBD1. V trimming: 8 bases; J trimming: 8 bases; junction bases outside the gene matches: 14. The CDR3 extends over 14 amino acids. The germline CDR1 and CDR2 sequences are MNHEY and SMNVEV (reference sequence). The CDR3 DNA reads as TGTGCCAGCCGAAGGCTAGGGGGCATTCAGGGCTACACCTTC. Translation: CASRRLGGIQGYTF.

The chain combines TRBV5-1 with TRBJ1-5; 9 bases fit TRBD1. CDR1 and CDR2 from the germline V gene are SGHRS and YFSETQ. The CDR3 totals 15 residues. Germline trimming cut 4 bases from V and 2 bases from J; bases unmatched to any gene: 4. CDR3 sequence (DNA): TGCGCCAGCAGCCGGACAGGGGTGGGCAATCAGCCCCAGCATTTT. Translation gives CASSRTGVGNQPQHF.

The V and J genes are TRBV9 and TRBJ2-1, with 8 bases identical to TRBD2. This CDR3 contains 16 residues. Per germline, CDR1 SGDLS and CDR2 YYNGEE. Trimming removed 0 bases from V and 0 bases from J; junction bases left unmatched: 2. The CDR3 spells CASSVGLASSYNEQFF. The DNA for the CDR3 is TGTGCCAGCAGCGTAGGACTAGCGAGCTCCTACAATGAGCAGTTCTTC.

This rearrangement joins TRBV28 to TRBJ1-2; tentative D call: TRBD1 (6 bases). The CDR3 loop spans 14 amino acids. CDR1 MDHEN and CDR2 SYDVKM come from the germline V gene. The germline V and J ends were trimmed by 5 bases and 1 base, with 11 bases remaining between them. The CDR3 DNA reads TGTGCCAGCAGTGCTACAGGGAGTAACTATGGCTACACCTTC. Translated, it gives CASSATGSNYGYTF.

Concerning this clone: One end of the junction does not line up with germline, which may come from a read error. Written as DNA, the CDR3 is TGCAGCTTGCGACAGTTGAACGCTGAAGCTTTCTTT. Protein sequence: CSLRQLNAEAFF. This sequence joins TRBV29-1 and TRBJ1-1, with D possibly being TRBD1 (5 bases). Per the germline V gene, CDR1 is SQVTM and CDR2 is ANQGSEA. There are 12 residues in the CDR3.

V gene TRBV6-5 combines with J gene TRBJ1-4; no clear D. The germline gives CDR1 MNHEY, CDR2 SVGAGI. This CDR3 is 15 amino acids long. Trimming shortened V by 8 bases and J by 0 bases, and 13 bases separated the two germline ends. The DNA of the CDR3 is TGTGCCAGCGGAAACAACGAGGCAACTAATGAAAAACTGTTTTTT. The encoded protein is CASGNNEATNEKLFF.

The chain is built from TRBV6-5 and TRBJ1-1; D is undetermined. The CDR3 runs to 13 residues. From germline, CDR1 is MNHEY and CDR2 SVGAGI. V lost 4 bases, J lost 2 bases, and 8 bases lay in between. In DNA form, the CDR3 reads TGTGCCAGCAGTTTCGACGGAAACACTGAAGCTTTCTTT. It translates to CASSFDGNTEAFF.

The chain uses TRBV9 and TRBJ1-3, with 7 nucleotides matching TRBD1. The CDR3 runs to 15 residues. The germline V gene encodes CDR1 SGDLS and CDR2 YYNGEE. The V and J ends lost 4 bases and 1 base, in that order; junction bases with no gene match: 5. The CDR3 region is CASSPQTGSGNTIYF. In nucleotides, the CDR3 is TGTGCCAGCAGCCCACAGACAGGGTCTGGAAACACCATATATTTT.

This chain connects TRBV10-1 to TRBJ1-1, with 7 nucleotides matching TRBD1. Trimming at V came to 3 bases and at J to 4 bases, leaving 2 bases not matched to a gene. Germline loops: CDR1 WNHNN, CDR2 SYGVQD (reference sequence). The CDR3 consists of 13 residues. CDR3 coding DNA: TGCGCCAGCAGTGAACAGGGGAGCACTGAAGCTTTCTTT. It yields the protein CASSEQGSTEAFF.

The chain has TRBV6-5 and TRBJ2-2; 7 positions agree with TRBD1. Germline CDR1 is MNHEY and CDR2 is SVGAGI. This CDR3 has 13 amino acids. V lost 4 bases, J lost 6 bases, and 2 bases stayed unmatched. The chain's CDR3 is CASSSTGSGELFF. The DNA of the CDR3 is TGTGCCAGCAGTTCGACAGGGTCCGGGGAGCTGTTTTTT.

The chain combines TRBV19 with TRBJ1-1, with no clear D. CDR3 length equals 13 residues. V was clipped by 3 bases and J by 4 bases, with 9 bases between them. Per the germline V gene, CDR1 is LNHDA and CDR2 is SQIVND (reference sequence). CDR3 protein: CASSIGLGTEAFF. CDR3 nucleotides: TGTGCCAGTAGTATCGGATTGGGCACTGAAGCTTTCTTT.

The chain links TRBV2 to TRBJ2-5; D remains unclear. The germline V gene encodes CDR1 SNHLY and CDR2 FYNNEI. The CDR3 has 13 residues. Trimming removed 4 bases from V and 2 bases from J, with 8 bases in between. The CDR3, as DNA: TGTGCCAGCAGTGCTCACAGTCAAGAGACCCAGTACTTC. This encodes CASSAHSQETQYF.

The chain combines TRBV7-2 with TRBJ2-1; D may be TRBD2 (5 bases). The V gene's germline CDR1 is SGHTA and CDR2 FQGNSA. The CDR3 consists of 14 residues. V dropped 4 bases and J dropped 7 bases, with 14 bases sitting between them. The CDR3 reads CASSWSSGGNEQFF. The CDR3 bases are TGTGCCAGCAGCTGGTCCTCTGGCGGGAATGAGCAGTTCTTC.

V usage is TRBV7-6 and J usage is TRBJ2-1; no definite D call. The V gene lost 5 bases and the J gene lost 5 bases, with 25 bases spanning the gap. CDR1 is SGHVS and CDR2 is FNYEAQ in the germline V gene. The CDR3 sequence is 18 residues long. The CDR3 nucleotides read TGTGCCAGCAGCCGACTTAGTCCCTTCGGCGAGATCCACAATGAGCAGTTCTTC. It encodes CASSRLSPFGEIHNEQFF.